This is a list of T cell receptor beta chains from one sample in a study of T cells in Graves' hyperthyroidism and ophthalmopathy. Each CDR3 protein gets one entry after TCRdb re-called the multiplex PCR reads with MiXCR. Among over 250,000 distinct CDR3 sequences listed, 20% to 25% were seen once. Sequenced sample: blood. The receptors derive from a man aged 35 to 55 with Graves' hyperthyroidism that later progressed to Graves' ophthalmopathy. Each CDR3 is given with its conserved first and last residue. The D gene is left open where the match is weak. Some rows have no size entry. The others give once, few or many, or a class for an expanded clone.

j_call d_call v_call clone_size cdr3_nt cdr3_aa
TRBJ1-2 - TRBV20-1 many TGCAGTGCCCCCATGAGGGACATCTATGGCTACACCTTC CSAPMRDIYGYTF
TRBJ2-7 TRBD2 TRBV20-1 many TGCAGTGCTGGACTAGCGGCCTACGAGCAGTACTTC CSAGLAAYEQYF
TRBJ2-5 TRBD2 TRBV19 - TGTGCCAGTAGTATGACTTTCGGGACTAGCGGGAGTGTGGAGACCCAGTACTTC CASSMTFGTSGSVETQYF
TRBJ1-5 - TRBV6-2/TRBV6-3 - TGTGCCAGCAGTCGTCTTGACAGGTCCAATCAGCCCCAGCATTTT CASSRLDRSNQPQHF
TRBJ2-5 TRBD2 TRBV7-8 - TGTGCCAGCAGCTTAGCGCTAGCGGGAGTAAAGACCCAGTACTTC CASSLALAGVKTQYF
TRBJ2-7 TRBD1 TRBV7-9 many TGTGCCAGCACTCGGGACAGGGGGCCGGACGAGCAGTACTTC CASTRDRGPDEQYF
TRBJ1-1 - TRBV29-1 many TGCAGCGTTGAAGATAGGAGGGGGAGGACTGAAGCTTTCTTT CSVEDRRGRTEAFF
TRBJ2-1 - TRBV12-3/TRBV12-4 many TGTGCCAGCAGTTTAACGGGCTCCTACAATGAGCAGTTCTTC CASSLTGSYNEQFF
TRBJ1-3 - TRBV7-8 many TGTGCCAGCAGCACTGACGGAATCTCTGGAAACACCATATATTTT CASSTDGISGNTIYF
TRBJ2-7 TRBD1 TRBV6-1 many TGTGCCAGCAGTGAAGCTGGGGACAGTAGCGAGCAGTACTTC CASSEAGDSSEQYF
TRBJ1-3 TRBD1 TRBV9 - TGTGCCAGCAGCGAGACAGGGGGGGGCTCTGGAAACACCATATATTTT CASSETGGGSGNTIYF
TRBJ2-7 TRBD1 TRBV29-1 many TGCAGCGTGGTGGGGACAGGACCAGCTTTCGAGCAGTACTTC CSVVGTGPAFEQYF
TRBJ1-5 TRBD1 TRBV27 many TGTGCCAGCGGAATACTACCCATCCGGGACAGGGACCAGCCCCAGCATTTT CASGILPIRDRDQPQHF
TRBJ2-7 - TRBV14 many TGTGCCAGCAGCCAAGATTCTGGCTCCACGTTGTACTTC CASSQDSGSTLYF
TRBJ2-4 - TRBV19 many TGTGCCAGTAGCGTAACAGGAGCTGTAGCCAAAAACATTCAGTACTTC CASSVTGAVAKNIQYF
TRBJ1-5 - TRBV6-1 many TGTGCCAGCAGCGATCTTACGACTCTCACGAGAGGTCAGCCCCAGCATTTT CASSDLTTLTRGQPQHF
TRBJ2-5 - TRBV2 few TGTGCCAGCAGCCCCCCGGGAATGGAGTCTGGGTACTTC CASSPPGMESGYF
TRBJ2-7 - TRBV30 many TGTGCCTGGAGTCCGCTTCACTACGAGCAGTACTTC CAWSPLHYEQYF
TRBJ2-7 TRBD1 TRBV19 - TGTGCCAGTAGTATGCCCCCGGGACAGGGCTACGAGCAGTACTTC CASSMPPGQGYEQYF
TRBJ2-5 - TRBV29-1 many TGCAGCGTTGAATGGATCGAGACCCAGTACTTC CSVEWIETQYF
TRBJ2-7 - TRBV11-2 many TGTGCCAGCAGCTCACGGCCGGCCCGGGACACGAACTATTACGAGCAGTACTTC CASSSRPARDTNYYEQYF
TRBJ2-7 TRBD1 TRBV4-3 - TGCGCCAGCAGCCAAGACGACAGGGGCTCCTACGAGCAGTACTTC CASSQDDRGSYEQYF
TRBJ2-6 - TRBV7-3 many TGTGCCAGCAGCCTAGGAGGAGGCAGCTCTGGGGCCAACGTCCTGACTTTC CASSLGGGSSGANVLTF
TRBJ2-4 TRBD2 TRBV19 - TGTGCCAGTAGTACCGAGCGGACTAGCGGGAACATTCAGTACTTC CASSTERTSGNIQYF
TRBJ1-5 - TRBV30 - TGTGCCTGGAGTTGGGACACGGGTCAGCCCCAGCATTTT CAWSWDTGQPQHF
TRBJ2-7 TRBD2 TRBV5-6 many TGTGCCAGCAGCCCCGGACTAGCCATCTCCTACGAGCAGTACTTC CASSPGLAISYEQYF
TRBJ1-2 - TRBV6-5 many TGTGCCAGCAGTTATTACAAACGGACCTCACCCTATGGCTACACCTTC CASSYYKRTSPYGYTF
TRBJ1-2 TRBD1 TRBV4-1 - TGCGCCAGCAGCCAAGATGGGACAGGATATGGCTACACCTTC CASSQDGTGYGYTF
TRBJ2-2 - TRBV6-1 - TGTGCCAGTGGTCACACCGGGGAGCTGTTTTTT CASGHTGELFF
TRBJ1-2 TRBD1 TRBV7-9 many TGTGCCAGCAGCCCTGACAGGGCCTATGGCTACACCTTC CASSPDRAYGYTF
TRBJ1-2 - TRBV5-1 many TGCGCCTCCCCCTCGCAGGAATATGGCTACACCTTC CASPSQEYGYTF
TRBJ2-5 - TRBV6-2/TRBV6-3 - TGTGCCAGCAGTGGAGGGGGGGCGGCCGAAGAGACCCAGTACTTC CASSGGGAAEETQYF
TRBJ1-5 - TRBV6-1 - TGTGCCAGCAGCGACCAGGGAATTAGCAATCAGCCCCAGCATTTT CASSDQGISNQPQHF
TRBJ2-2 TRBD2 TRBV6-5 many TGTGCCAGCAGTTACTCCAAGCGGGGGAACACCGGGGAGCTGTTTTTT CASSYSKRGNTGELFF
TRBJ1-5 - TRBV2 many TGTGCCAGCAGTGAAAAATGGAGCAATCAGCCCCAGCATTTT CASSEKWSNQPQHF
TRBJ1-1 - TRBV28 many TGTGCCAGTCAAGTATTTGGAGGGGAAACTGAAGCTTTCTTT CASQVFGGETEAFF
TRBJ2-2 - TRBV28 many TGTGCCAGCAGTCCAAGGGGGGCAAACACCGGGGAGCTGTTTTTT CASSPRGANTGELFF
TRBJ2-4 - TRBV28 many TGTGCCAGCAGTTTAGGATGGGACATTCAGTACTTC CASSLGWDIQYF
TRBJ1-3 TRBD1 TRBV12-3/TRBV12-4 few TGTGCCAGCAGTGAGGGGGCGCGTTCTGGAAACACCATATATTTT CASSEGARSGNTIYF
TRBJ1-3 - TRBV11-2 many TGTGCCAGCAGCTCCGCAGGAAACTCTGGAAACACCATATATTTT CASSSAGNSGNTIYF
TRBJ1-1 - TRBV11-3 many TGTGCCAGCAGCTCGCACTTGGACACTGAAGCTTTCTTT CASSSHLDTEAFF
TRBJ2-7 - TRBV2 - TGTGCCAGCAGTGAGACACCGTCCTACGAGCAGTACTTC CASSETPSYEQYF
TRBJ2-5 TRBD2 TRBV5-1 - TGCGCCAGCAGCCAAGGTGGCGGGAGAGGGGAGACCCAGTACTTC CASSQGGGRGETQYF
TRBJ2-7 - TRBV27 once TGTGCCAGCAGTGCGTTGGGGGTTGGCGAGCAGTACTTC CASSALGVGEQYF
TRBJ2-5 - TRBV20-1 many TGCAGTGCTAGAGGAGTACAAGAGACCCAGTACTTC CSARGVQETQYF
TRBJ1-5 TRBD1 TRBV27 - TGTGCCAGCAGTAGAGGGACAGGGGAGATTCAGCCCCAGCATTTT CASSRGTGEIQPQHF
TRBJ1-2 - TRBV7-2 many TGTGCCAGCAGCCAAGACAAAAACTATGGCTACACCTTC CASSQDKNYGYTF
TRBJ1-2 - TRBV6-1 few TGTGCCAGCACCCCAACCCATCAGGGAGAAGGGGGCTACACCTTC CASTPTHQGEGGYTF
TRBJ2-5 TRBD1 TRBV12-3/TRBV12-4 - TGTGCCAGCAGTTTCGAAGGGGGCGTTGGGACCCAGTACTTC CASSFEGGVGTQYF